This TCR beta chain was sequenced in a study of blood T cell repertoires in COVID-19. Study-wide background: From the United States, Italy and Spain came samples of acute and convalescent COVID-19.

In the original processing: Estimation of nucleated cell counts was performed using reference gene primer amplification. Method: immunoSEQ multiplex PCR; TCRdb's copy keeps in-frame clones and lacks some. V and J calls plus clone size are reproduced from that table; the DNA served to infer D and trimming. Among about 76,000 clones listed, roughly 87% were seen once. The clonotype originates from a man in his thirties or forties with acute or convalescent COVID-19. Material: peripheral blood.

The DNA for the CDR3 is TGTGCCAGCAGTCCTACGACTTCTGAGCAGTTCTTC. This encodes CASSPTTSEQFF. The chain is built from TRBV2 and TRBJ2-1; the D is unclear. Germline loops: CDR1 SNHLY, CDR2 FYNNEI. Trimming took off 5 bases at V and 9 bases at J, with 11 bases between the two ends. The CDR3 is 12 amino acids.